The clone carrying this TCR beta chain was picked up many times. The antigen remains undetermined. Three rounds of nested PCR, following a modified ARM-PCR protocol, produced the TCRbeta library. In TCRdb, the multiplex PCR reads were re-called with MiXCR into one record per CDR3 protein. The sample records 220,000 or so distinct CDR3 sequences, around 71% being singletons. The germline V gene has CDR1 DFQATT and CDR2 SNEGSKA (reference sequence). The CDR3 runs to 13 residues. Trimming took 3 bases from V and 3 from J, leaving 8 bases between them. The sample originates from a study of tumor and adjacent non-tumor tissue in lung cancer. At the level of the study: Around 4 million productive TCRbeta reads were obtained per sample on average.

This sample's RNA came from whole unsorted tissue. Study-wide findings and caveats: In normal lung, the top 100 clones were significantly more dominant than in tumor. Shorter survival was associated with higher TCR diversity in tumors. TCR diversity was significantly greater in tumor than normal lung tissue.

The source material was lung tumor tissue. The sequence derives from a man in his sixties with non-small cell lung cancer. The V and J genes are TRBV20-1 and TRBJ1-4, with no clear D. CDR3 DNA: TGCAGTGCTAGTCTTGGTCCTAATGAAAAACTGTTTTTT. Translated, it gives CSASLGPNEKLFF.